This T cell receptor beta chain was found in a study of blood T cell repertoires in COVID-19. Study summary: Some COVID-19 samples were acute and others convalescent; all came from the United States, Italy and Spain. PBMCs, B-cell-depleted T cells, or T cells were the source of the cDNA or gDNA that made up the material.

Original handling: How many nucleated cells were present was estimated from reference gene primer amplification. The table came from immunoSEQ multiplex PCR; TCRdb's copy has only in-frame clones and leaves some out. V and J calls and clone size are those listed in that table; D and trimming were worked out from the DNA. The sample has some 150,000 clones; roughly 87% are singletons. The CDR3 extends over 12 amino acids. J gave up 6 bases and V 10 bases, and 6 bases lay outside the gene matches. CDR1 is LNHDA and CDR2 is SQIVND in the germline V gene (reference sequence). The sequence derives from a woman aged 45-65 years with acute or convalescent COVID-19. This sequence joins TRBV19 and TRBJ1-1, with 9 bases aligning to TRBD1. The sequenced sample consisted of peripheral blood. For the CDR3, the DNA is TGTGCCACGGGACAGGGTCTCTCTGAAGCTTTCTTT. Its protein is CATGQGLSEAFF.